The clone carrying this T cell receptor beta chain was recorded only once. This sample is part of a study of blood T cell repertoires in COVID-19. Study context: Some COVID-19 samples were acute and others convalescent; all came from the United States, Italy and Spain. T cells, B-cell-depleted T cells, or PBMCs supplied cDNA or gDNA.

Per the original methods: How many nucleated cells were present was estimated from reference gene primer amplification. Some clones are missing from TCRdb's copy, which holds only in-frame ones; the method was immunoSEQ multiplex PCR. V and J calls and clone size are those listed in that table; D and trimming were worked out from the DNA. The sample includes some 70,000 clones, approximately 90% of them seen just once. Germline CDR1 and CDR2: LNHDA and SQIVND (reference sequence). V dropped 3 bases and J dropped 0 bases, with 14 bases sitting between them. The CDR3 is made up of 16 amino acids. The sample consisted of peripheral blood. The chain is built from TRBV19 and TRBJ2-5, with D maybe TRBD1 (5 bases). This sequence was found in a man aged 45-60 years with acute or convalescent COVID-19. CDR3 loop: CASSMWGSPYQETQYF. CDR3 coding DNA: TGTGCCAGTAGTATGTGGGGCAGCCCGTACCAAGAGACCCAGTACTTC.